This entry is about one TCR beta chain. This record comes from a study of blood T cell repertoires in COVID-19. Study-level information: Samples representing acute and convalescent COVID-19 were sourced from the United States, Italy and Spain. Sources were T cells, B-cell-depleted T cells, or PBMCs; the material itself was cDNA or gDNA.

In the authors' workflow: Nucleated cell number was recorded as an estimate derived from reference gene primer amplification. The method was immunoSEQ multiplex PCR; TCRdb's version includes in-frame clones alone and lacks a portion of them. The V and J calls and clone size come from that table; D and trimming were worked out from the DNA. The table includes roughly 300,000 clones, more than 75% detected once. V lost 6 bases, J lost 8 bases, and 11 bases stayed unmatched. Germline loops: CDR1 MNHEY, CDR2 SVGAGI. CDR3 size: 15 residues. The sample was peripheral blood. The chain carries TRBV6-5 and TRBJ1-2; TRBD1 aligns across 11 bases. The sequence was obtained from a woman aged 45 to 65 with acute or convalescent COVID-19. CDR3 nucleotide sequence: TGTGCCAGCAGACCGAACGGACAGGGGGCTGGAGGCTACACCTTC. This gives the protein CASRPNGQGAGGYTF.